The rows below give T cell receptor beta chains drawn from one sample of a study of T cells in Graves' hyperthyroidism and ophthalmopathy. TCRdb passed the multiplex PCR reads through MiXCR, listing each CDR3 protein once. The data show fewer than 250,000 distinct CDR3 sequences, over 15% seen once. Sequencing input: blood. These receptors were collected from a man aged 45-60 years with Graves' hyperthyroidism. The CDR3 runs from the conserved cysteine through the conserved F or W. D genes are given only for firm matches. Clone size is given for some rows only: seen once, a few or many times, or a class if the clone is expanded.

v_gene: TRBV7-9; j_gene: TRBJ2-7; d_gene: TRBD2; abundance: .; CDR3nt: TGTGCCAGCAGCCCCCCTAGCGGAGACTACGAGCAGTACTTC; CDR3aa: CASSPPSGDYEQYF
v_gene: TRBV6-1; j_gene: TRBJ1-4; d_gene: .; abundance: few; CDR3nt: TGTGCCAGCAGGGTCCAGACTAATGAAAAACTGTTTTTT; CDR3aa: CASRVQTNEKLFF
v_gene: TRBV19; j_gene: TRBJ1-1; d_gene: TRBD1; abundance: .; CDR3nt: TGTGCCAGTAGTAGACAGGGTCCGGGCACTGAAGCTTTCTTT; CDR3aa: CASSRQGPGTEAFF
v_gene: TRBV7-8; j_gene: TRBJ2-3; d_gene: TRBD2; abundance: .; CDR3nt: TGTGCCAGCAGCACCCAGAGGGAGGGCCGCACAGATACGCAGTATTTT; CDR3aa: CASSTQREGRTDTQYF
v_gene: TRBV5-1; j_gene: TRBJ2-3; d_gene: TRBD1; abundance: many; CDR3nt: TGCGCCAGCAGCGGGGGGGGACAGGGAATCGCAGATACGCAGTATTTT; CDR3aa: CASSGGGQGIADTQYF
v_gene: TRBV27; j_gene: TRBJ2-3; d_gene: TRBD2; abundance: many; CDR3nt: TGTGCCAGCACCCCCGTTCCTAGCGGGAGTAGGTCAGATACGCAGTATTTT; CDR3aa: CASTPVPSGSRSDTQYF
v_gene: TRBV14; j_gene: TRBJ2-3; d_gene: TRBD2; abundance: many; CDR3nt: TGTGCCAGCAGCCAAGACAAGCTAGCGGGCAGCACAGATACGCAGTATTTT; CDR3aa: CASSQDKLAGSTDTQYF
v_gene: TRBV9; j_gene: TRBJ2-7; d_gene: .; abundance: .; CDR3nt: TGCGCCAGCAGCGTCGAGAGTAGCTCCTACGAGCAGTACTTC; CDR3aa: CASSVESSSYEQYF
v_gene: TRBV7-9; j_gene: TRBJ1-1; d_gene: .; abundance: .; CDR3nt: TGTGCCAGCAGGGGCCTGGGGACTGAAGCTTTCTTT; CDR3aa: CASRGLGTEAFF
v_gene: TRBV2; j_gene: TRBJ2-7; d_gene: TRBD1; abundance: many; CDR3nt: TGTGCCAGCAGTGGCTCACAGGGGGATTATAGCGAGCAGTACTTC; CDR3aa: CASSGSQGDYSEQYF
v_gene: TRBV20-1; j_gene: TRBJ1-5; d_gene: .; abundance: many; CDR3nt: TGCAGTGCCCGGACAGTTAGCAATCAGCCCCAGCATTTT; CDR3aa: CSARTVSNQPQHF
v_gene: TRBV5-1; j_gene: TRBJ2-3; d_gene: .; abundance: many; CDR3nt: TGCGCCAGCAGCCCCTGGACTACAGATACGCAGTATTTT; CDR3aa: CASSPWTTDTQYF
v_gene: TRBV7-9; j_gene: TRBJ2-1; d_gene: .; abundance: many; CDR3nt: TGTGCCAGCAGCTTAGAGGAGCAGTTCTTC; CDR3aa: CASSLEEQFF
v_gene: TRBV19; j_gene: TRBJ2-1; d_gene: .; abundance: many; CDR3nt: TGTGCCAGTAGTGTGGGTCGGGAGTCCCTCTACAATGAGCAGTTCTTC; CDR3aa: CASSVGRESLYNEQFF
v_gene: TRBV5-1; j_gene: TRBJ1-1; d_gene: TRBD1; abundance: .; CDR3nt: TGCGCCAGCAGGTATAGTGACAGGGTGAACACTGAAGCTTTCTTT; CDR3aa: CASRYSDRVNTEAFF
v_gene: TRBV5-1; j_gene: TRBJ1-4; d_gene: TRBD1; abundance: few; CDR3nt: TGCGCCAGCAGCTCCGGGACAGGGGGCGGAGGGAGTGAAAAACTGTTTTTT; CDR3aa: CASSSGTGGGGSEKLFF
v_gene: TRBV20-1; j_gene: TRBJ2-5; d_gene: TRBD2; abundance: many; CDR3nt: TGCAGTGCTACCGGACTAGCGGGAGAATGGGAGGAAGAGACCCAGTACTTC; CDR3aa: CSATGLAGEWEEETQYF
v_gene: TRBV5-1; j_gene: TRBJ1-1; d_gene: .; abundance: .; CDR3nt: TGCGCCAGCAGCTGGACCGGGACGACGAACACTGAAGCTTTCTTT; CDR3aa: CASSWTGTTNTEAFF
v_gene: TRBV29-1; j_gene: TRBJ2-1; d_gene: TRBD1; abundance: .; CDR3nt: TGCAGAGCACCGGGACAGGGTATGTATGATGAGCAGTTCTTC; CDR3aa: CRAPGQGMYDEQFF
v_gene: TRBV7-7; j_gene: TRBJ2-1; d_gene: TRBD2; abundance: many; CDR3nt: TGTGCCAGCAGCCTTGGACTAGCGGGAGTCAATGAGCAGTTCTTC; CDR3aa: CASSLGLAGVNEQFF
v_gene: TRBV6-1; j_gene: TRBJ2-7; d_gene: TRBD2; abundance: many; CDR3nt: TGTGCCAGCAGGCCGGGACTAGCGGGAGTCGACGAGCAGTACTTC; CDR3aa: CASRPGLAGVDEQYF
v_gene: TRBV27; j_gene: TRBJ2-6; d_gene: .; abundance: many; CDR3nt: TGTGCCGTTAAAAAGAACTCTGGGGCCAACGTCCTGACTTTC; CDR3aa: CAVKKNSGANVLTF
v_gene: TRBV7-2; j_gene: TRBJ2-5; d_gene: .; abundance: many; CDR3nt: TGTGCCAGCAGCTTCTATGTGACTAGTACCCAAGAGGCCCAGTACTTC; CDR3aa: CASSFYVTSTQEAQYF
v_gene: TRBV12-5; j_gene: TRBJ1-3; d_gene: .; abundance: few; CDR3nt: TGTGCTAGTGGACATGGACCGCTCTCTGGAAACACCATATATTTT; CDR3aa: CASGHGPLSGNTIYF
v_gene: TRBV3-1; j_gene: TRBJ2-2; d_gene: .; abundance: few; CDR3nt: TGTGCCAGCAGCCAATTTACCGGGGAGCTGTTTTTT; CDR3aa: CASSQFTGELFF
v_gene: TRBV20-1; j_gene: TRBJ2-1; d_gene: .; abundance: .; CDR3nt: TGCAGTGTGAGTCGGGAGTGGGTTTACAATGAGCAGTTCTTC; CDR3aa: CSVSREWVYNEQFF
v_gene: TRBV19; j_gene: TRBJ1-2; d_gene: .; abundance: many; CDR3nt: TGTGCCAGTAGTGAGGCCAGGGTGACCGGCTACACCTTC; CDR3aa: CASSEARVTGYTF
v_gene: TRBV28; j_gene: TRBJ2-1; d_gene: TRBD2; abundance: .; CDR3nt: TGTGCCAGCAGTTGGGCGAAAAGCGGGAGCAATGAGCAGTTCTTC; CDR3aa: CASSWAKSGSNEQFF
v_gene: TRBV12-3/TRBV12-4; j_gene: TRBJ1-4; d_gene: .; abundance: .; CDR3nt: TGTGCCAGCAGCTGGGGTCCCTTTGAAAAACTGTTTTTT; CDR3aa: CASSWGPFEKLFF
v_gene: TRBV20-1; j_gene: TRBJ2-3; d_gene: .; abundance: many; CDR3nt: TGCAGTGCCAAACTTGGACACGCTTTTAGCACAGATACGCAGTATTTT; CDR3aa: CSAKLGHAFSTDTQYF
v_gene: TRBV15; j_gene: TRBJ2-5; d_gene: .; abundance: many; CDR3nt: TGTGCCACCAGCAGAGATCTGACGGCCCTCGCGGAGACCCAGTACTTC; CDR3aa: CATSRDLTALAETQYF
v_gene: TRBV28; j_gene: TRBJ2-1; d_gene: .; abundance: many; CDR3nt: TGTGCCAGCAGTTTACGGCGAACGGCAACTGAGCAGTTCTTC; CDR3aa: CASSLRRTATEQFF
v_gene: TRBV20-1; j_gene: TRBJ1-2; d_gene: .; abundance: .; CDR3nt: TGCAGTGCTAGAGATACGGCAGGGGAGGACGGCTACACCTTC; CDR3aa: CSARDTAGEDGYTF
v_gene: TRBV9; j_gene: TRBJ2-5; d_gene: TRBD2; abundance: .; CDR3nt: TGTGCCAGCAGTTCAGGGACTAGCGGGAGGTTGGAAGAGACCCAGTACTTC; CDR3aa: CASSSGTSGRLEETQYF